This T cell receptor beta chain was sequenced in a study of blood T cell repertoires in COVID-19. Study background: Some COVID-19 samples were acute and others convalescent; all came from the United States, Italy and Spain.

Some clones are missing from TCRdb's copy, which holds only in-frame ones; the method was immunoSEQ multiplex PCR. The table lists about 400,000 clones, around 86% of them singletons, with 3% in the top ten. The CDR3 length is 14 residues. Unmatched junction bases numbered 7, after V lost 6 bases and J lost 4 bases. Per germline, CDR1 MRHNA and CDR2 SNTAGT. The chain employs TRBV6-4 and TRBJ2-3, with 7 bases aligning to TRBD2. The sequence was collected from a human donor in a cohort sampled during active COVID-19. Sequenced: peripheral blood. For the CDR3, the DNA is TGTGCCAGCAGGAAAGAGGCGGGGGCAGATACGCAGTATTTT. This codes for CASRKEAGADTQYF.